These T cell receptor beta chains were read from a single sample in a study of T cells in Graves' hyperthyroidism and ophthalmopathy. TCRdb used MiXCR to reprocess the multiplex PCR reads, holding one entry per CDR3 protein. This sample has hundreds of thousands of distinct CDR3 sequences, with 11% to 15% found just once. Source material: blood. The receptors originated from a man in his forties or fifties with Graves' ophthalmopathy. CDR3s include the opening cysteine and the closing phenylalanine or tryptophan. A D gene is named only where the DNA matches it firmly. The listing skips clone size in some rows; elsewhere it reads once, few, many or a size class.

V: TRBV5-1
J: TRBJ2-5
D: -
size: -
DNA: TGCGCCAGCAGCTTGGCCGAATGGATGAAGACCCAGTACTTC
CDR3: CASSLAEWMKTQYF

V: TRBV5-5
J: TRBJ2-1
D: -
size: many
DNA: TGTGCCAGCAGCGAAACAGGGGAGCAGTTCTTC
CDR3: CASSETGEQFF

V: TRBV4-1
J: TRBJ2-3
D: TRBD2
size: -
DNA: TGCGCCAGCAGCCAAGATGGGGGACTAGTTACGCAGTATTTT
CDR3: CASSQDGGLVTQYF

V: TRBV5-6
J: TRBJ2-2
D: TRBD2
size: -
DNA: TGTGCCAGCATAGCGGGAGTCAACACCGGGGAGCTGTTTTTT
CDR3: CASIAGVNTGELFF

V: TRBV28
J: TRBJ2-1
D: TRBD1
size: -
DNA: TGTGCCAGCAGAGCTCAGGGGGCAGTTGGTGAGCAGTTCTTC
CDR3: CASRAQGAVGEQFF

V: TRBV3-1
J: TRBJ2-5
D: -
size: many
DNA: TGTGCCAGCAGCCCAGAGAGGGAGACCCAGTACTTC
CDR3: CASSPERETQYF

V: TRBV20-1
J: TRBJ2-1
D: TRBD2
size: -
DNA: TGCAGTGCTAGAGTTCCGGCGGGAGGGTACAATGAGCAGTTCTTC
CDR3: CSARVPAGGYNEQFF

V: TRBV6-5
J: TRBJ2-3
D: -
size: -
DNA: TGTGCCAGCAGTTATATGGGGGGAGGAACCACAGATAGGCAGTATTTT
CDR3: CASSYMGGGTTDRQYF

V: TRBV30
J: TRBJ1-6
D: TRBD1
size: many
DNA: TGTGCCTGGAGTGTAAAAGGGTTTTCCGGGACAGACTTGAATTCACCCCTCCACTTT
CDR3: CAWSVKGFSGTDLNSPLHF

V: TRBV2
J: TRBJ2-7
D: -
size: many
DNA: TGTGCCAGCAGTCGGTCAGGGTCTACCTACGAGCAGTACTTC
CDR3: CASSRSGSTYEQYF

V: TRBV11-2
J: TRBJ2-1
D: TRBD2
size: once
DNA: TGTGCCAGCAGCACCGGGACTAGCGGGAGGGCTGTAGATGAGCAGTTCTTC
CDR3: CASSTGTSGRAVDEQFF

V: TRBV6-1
J: TRBJ2-7
D: -
size: many
DNA: TGTGCCAGCACGACCTCCCAACTGCCTGCAGTCAAGCAGTACTTC
CDR3: CASTTSQLPAVKQYF

V: TRBV10-3
J: TRBJ2-7
D: -
size: few
DNA: TGTGCCATCTCGGGCCAGCGCAGGTACGAGCAGTACTTC
CDR3: CAISGQRRYEQYF

V: TRBV18
J: TRBJ2-1
D: TRBD2
size: many
DNA: TGTGCCAGCACTCGGTCTAGCGGGAGTATCTACAATGAGCAGTTCTTC
CDR3: CASTRSSGSIYNEQFF

V: TRBV4-1
J: TRBJ1-6
D: TRBD1
size: few
DNA: TGCGCCAGCAGCCAAGCCCCGGGACAGAACTATAATTCACCCCTCCACTTT
CDR3: CASSQAPGQNYNSPLHF

V: TRBV15
J: TRBJ2-3
D: -
size: -
DNA: TGTGCCACCAGCAGAGATCCAGGAGGGATTAGCACAGATACGCAGTATTTT
CDR3: CATSRDPGGISTDTQYF

V: TRBV10-3
J: TRBJ2-1
D: TRBD2
size: many
DNA: TGTGCCATTGGACTAGCGGGGGATAATGAGCAGTTCTTC
CDR3: CAIGLAGDNEQFF

V: TRBV29-1
J: TRBJ1-1
D: -
size: -
DNA: TGCAGCGTTGACCGAAACAGGAACACTGAAGCTTTCTTT
CDR3: CSVDRNRNTEAFF

V: TRBV27
J: TRBJ2-1
D: -
size: many
DNA: TGTGCCAGCAGTTTATCTAGCTCGGGGCATGGCCACAATGAGCAGTTCTTC
CDR3: CASSLSSSGHGHNEQFF

V: TRBV10-3
J: TRBJ2-7
D: -
size: many
DNA: TGTGCCATCAGTGAGAAGAGCGGCTCCTACGAGCAGTACTTC
CDR3: CAISEKSGSYEQYF

V: TRBV4-1
J: TRBJ2-2
D: -
size: -
DNA: TGCGCCAGCAGCCCACGGGGATCGAACACCGGGGAGCTGTTTTTT
CDR3: CASSPRGSNTGELFF

V: TRBV6-1
J: TRBJ2-1
D: TRBD2
size: few
DNA: TGTGCCAGCAGGGCACTAGCGGGAGGGCCCTATGAGCAGTTCTTC
CDR3: CASRALAGGPYEQFF